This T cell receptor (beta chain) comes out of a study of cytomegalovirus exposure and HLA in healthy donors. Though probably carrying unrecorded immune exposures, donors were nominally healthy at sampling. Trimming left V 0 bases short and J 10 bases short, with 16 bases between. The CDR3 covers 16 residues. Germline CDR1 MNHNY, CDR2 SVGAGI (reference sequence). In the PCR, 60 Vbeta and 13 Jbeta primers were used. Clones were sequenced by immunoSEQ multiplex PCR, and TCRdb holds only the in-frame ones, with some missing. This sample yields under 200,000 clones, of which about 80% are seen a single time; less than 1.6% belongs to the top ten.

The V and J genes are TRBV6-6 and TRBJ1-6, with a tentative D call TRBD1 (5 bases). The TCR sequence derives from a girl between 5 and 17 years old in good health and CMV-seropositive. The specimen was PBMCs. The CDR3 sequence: CASSYSSPGLGSPLHF. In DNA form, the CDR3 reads TGTGCCAGCAGTTACTCCAGTCCAGGGCTAGGGTCACCCCTCCACTTT.